The 30 T cell receptor beta chains listed next were all sequenced from one sample in a study of response to subunit inactivated influenza vaccine listed by TCRdb under 2018. The library was prepared using RT-PCR. TCRdb records Illumina HiSeq 2500 as the sequencer. TCRdb trimmed the raw reads at Q25, called clones with MiXCR and kept productive beta chains. Under each unique CDR3 protein, matching rows form one entry showing the most common genes and DNA. The sample records 200,000 to 250,000 distinct CDR3 sequences, 9.5% to 15% of which are singletons. The top ten clones comprise about 7.8% of the sample. Sequencing used non-naive T cells sorted from PBMCs, obtained roughly 2 weeks before vaccination. The cell subset or site label here, explained by the study, means: memory T cell fraction. The receptors were gathered from a man aged 50-60 years who received an inactivated influenza vaccine. Donor details come from another sample of the same person, matched by shared clones.

This clonotype was detected a few times. The chain recombines TRBV20-1 with TRBJ2-3; weak D call: TRBD1 (6 bases). Germline V gene sequence: CDR1 DFQATT, CDR2 SNEGSKA (reference sequence). This CDR3 is built from 13 residues. V was trimmed by 5 bases and J by 1 base, leaving 10 bases between them. DNA of the CDR3: TGCAGTGCTGAGAAGGGGGGCACAGATACGCAGTATTTT. Protein: CSAEKGGTDTQYF.

As concerns this clonotype: It is likely a read error, because the conserved phenylalanine at the end of the CDR3 is missing. No DNA is shown, since the ends of the CDR3 on it are uncertain; the CDR3 is the one TCRdb lists. CDR3 sequence reads: CASSYNWDIVL. The chain employs TRBV28 and TRBJ2-7; TRBD1 is the table's D call and was not checked against the DNA. 11 amino acids form the CDR3, both terminal residues included. Germline loops: CDR1 MDHEN, CDR2 SYDVKM.

V usage is TRBV29-1 and J usage is TRBJ1-6; no reliable D call. The CDR3 has 13 amino acids. In germline, CDR1 is SQVTM, CDR2 ANQGSEA. V was shortened by 8 bases and J by 4 bases, with 12 bases between the two germline ends. DNA for the CDR3: TGCAGCTTCGCCGGGAAGTATAATTCACCCCTCCACTTT. Residues: CSFAGKYNSPLHF.

This clonotype showed up many times. V and J are TRBV11-2 and TRBJ2-1, with 7 bases aligning to TRBD2. The CDR3 has 16 residues. V lost 0 bases and J lost 5; bases outside the gene matches: 7. The V gene's germline CDR1 is SGHAT and CDR2 FQNNGV. The CDR3 nucleotides read TGTGCCAGCAGCTTAGATGCTAGCGGACTAAACAATGAGCAGTTCTTC. It translates to CASSLDASGLNNEQFF.

This clonotype was detected many times. The chain joins TRBV27 to TRBJ2-3; the D is unclear. V lost 5 bases to trimming and J lost 4 bases, with 10 bases between them. Germline V gene lookup returns CDR1 MNHEY and CDR2 SMNVEV (reference sequence). The CDR3 length is 13 residues. CDR3 sequence: CASSSSLADTQYF. DNA for the CDR3: TGTGCCAGCAGTAGTTCGCTGGCAGATACGCAGTATTTT.

This chain uses TRBV7-2 with TRBJ2-3; 8 positions match TRBD2. Germline V CDR1 and CDR2: SGHTA, FQGNSA. V lost 5 bases to trimming and J lost 4 bases; unmatched junction nucleotides: 14. The CDR3 is made up of 17 amino acids. CDR3 nucleotide sequence: TGTGCCAGCAGCCCCCGGGGCAGCGGGGGCATCGCAGATACGCAGTATTTT. Its protein product is CASSPRGSGGIADTQYF.

In this sample, this clonotype turned up a few times. The V gene is TRBV9, the J gene TRBJ2-1; 9 bases are a match to TRBD2. V lost 4 bases, J lost 7 bases, and 9 bases stayed unmatched. The CDR3 consists of 15 residues. Per germline, CDR1 SGDLS and CDR2 YYNGEE. CDR3 bases: TGTGCCAGCAGCTTCCTCGCGGGAGGGTTTAATGAGCAGTTCTTC. Encoded protein: CASSFLAGGFNEQFF. The variable domain in full, completed from reference TRBV9 and TRBJ2-1, reads DSGVTQTPKHLITATGQRVTLRCSPRSGDLSVYWYQQSLDQGLQFLIQYYNGEERAKGNILERFSAQQFPDLHSELNLSSLELGDSALYFCASSFLAGGFNEQFFGPGTRLTVL.

There are a few counts of this clonotype. The chain couples TRBV29-1 to TRBJ2-2; a weak D match, TRBD2 (5 bases). V lost 4 bases and J lost 6, with 15 bases in between. This CDR3 comprises 14 residues. Germline CDR1 reads SQVTM; CDR2 reads ANQGSEA. The CDR3 DNA reads TGCAGCGTTGGAGAGCGGAGGACCTCCGGGGAGCTGTTTTTT. This sequence encodes CSVGERRTSGELFF.

This rearrangement joins TRBV10-3 to TRBJ2-5; TRBD1 is a possible D gene (5 bases). The CDR3 is 14 residues long. With 4 bases removed from V and 4 bases from J, the gap between germline ends came to 13 bases. The germline V gene encodes CDR1 ENHRY and CDR2 SYGVKD. In DNA, the CDR3 is TGTGCCATCAGTGTCAGGGTCGGTGGAGAGACCCAGTACTTC. Its protein is CAISVRVGGETQYF.

A word on this clonotype: A much larger clone differs by one base, so this may be a read error. The gene calls are TRBV20-1 and TRBJ2-7; 7 bases fit TRBD2. The CDR3 spans 15 residues. The ends lost 2 bases at V and 3 bases at J; junction bases unmatched: 10. Germline CDR1 reads DFQATT; CDR2 reads SNEGSKA (reference sequence). DNA of the CDR3: TGCAGTGCTAGATTCGGGCCAGCGGGGATCTACGAGCAGTACTTC. This codes for CSARFGPAGIYEQYF.

This clonotype was seen at least ten times. The gene calls are TRBV7-8 and TRBJ2-7; the match to TRBD2 covers 12 bases. From germline, CDR1 is SGHVS and CDR2 FQNEAQ. There are 16 residues in the CDR3. The J segment lost 2 bases and the V segment lost 4 bases, leaving 6 bases of the junction unmatched. The CDR3 coding sequence is TGTGCCAGCAGCTCAGGACTAGCGGGGACCGCCTACGAGCAGTACTTC. This sequence encodes CASSSGLAGTAYEQYF. Using reference TRBV7-8 and TRBJ2-7 for the parts outside the CDR3, the full variable domain is GAGVSQSPRYKVAKRGQDVALRCDPISGHVSLFWYQQALGQGPEFLTYFQNEAQLDKSGLPSDRFFAERPEGSVSTLKIQRTQQEDSAVYLCASSSGLAGTAYEQYFGPGTRLTVT.

The chain carries TRBV9 and TRBJ2-1, with 7 bases fitting TRBD2. Trimming at V came to 0 bases and at J to 6 bases, leaving 3 bases not matched to a gene. This CDR3 spans 14 amino acids. Per germline, CDR1 SGDLS and CDR2 YYNGEE. The CDR3 spells CASSVEAGSNEQFF. The CDR3 coding sequence is TGTGCCAGCAGCGTAGAAGCGGGAAGCAATGAGCAGTTCTTC.

In this sample, this clonotype turned up a few times. J is TRBJ2-1 and V is TRBV9, with TRBD1 as a possible D gene (5 bases). CDR1 and CDR2 (germline): SGDLS, YYNGEE. The CDR3 is 15 residues long. V lost 0 bases and J 5 bases, leaving 12 bases between the germline ends. The CDR3 nucleotides are TGTGCCAGCAGCGTAGATCCAGGGCTTGACAATGAGCAGTTCTTC. This encodes CASSVDPGLDNEQFF.

The chain joins TRBV29-1 to TRBJ1-6; no reliable D call. The CDR3 runs 13 residues. Looked up from germline, CDR1 is SQVTM and CDR2 is ANQGSEA. V was shortened by 4 bases and J by 9 bases, with 13 bases between the two germline ends. In DNA, the CDR3 is TGCAGCGTTGCGGAAAGGGTCGGTTCACCCCTCCACTTT. It encodes CSVAERVGSPLHF.

Ten or more counts support this clonotype. V and J are TRBV29-1 and TRBJ2-2; 8 bases fit TRBD1. The CDR3 is 12 amino acids. Germline CDR1 and CDR2: SQVTM and ANQGSEA. CDR3 sequence: CSGQGNPGELFF. The CDR3 region has the DNA TGCAGTGGACAGGGTAACCCCGGGGAGCTGTTTTTT.

This clonotype has more than one count but fewer than ten. V is TRBV3-1 and J is TRBJ2-4; TRBD2 matches 13 bases. The V segment lost 3 bases and the J segment 8 bases; nucleotides outside the gene matches: 10. Germline CDR1 and CDR2: LGHDT and YNNKEL (reference sequence). The CDR3 is 17 amino acids. The CDR3 region has the DNA TGTGCCAGCAGCCAGACCGCCCGACTAGCGGGAGGTTACATTCAGTACTTC. Encoded protein: CASSQTARLAGGYIQYF.

The sample holds a few counts of this clonotype. The chain couples TRBV5-1 to TRBJ2-7; TRBD2 matches at 14 bases. V shed 3 bases, J shed 6 bases, and the junction held 5 bases outside the gene matches. Per germline, CDR1 SGHRS and CDR2 YFSETQ. This CDR3 has 15 residues. The CDR3 reads CASSWGTSGSVEQYF. Here the CDR3 DNA reads TGCGCCAGCAGCTGGGGGACTAGCGGGAGTGTCGAGCAGTACTTC.

The gene calls are TRBV5-1 and TRBJ1-1, with 7 bases matching TRBD1. The germline V gene has CDR1 SGHRS and CDR2 YFSETQ. The CDR3 is made up of 18 amino acids. V shed 4 bases, J shed 0 bases, and the junction held 15 bases outside the gene matches. The CDR3, as DNA: TGCGCCAGCAGCCTCGATATCCGACAGGGTCTCTTGAACACTGAAGCTTTCTTT. It translates to CASSLDIRQGLLNTEAFF.

The V gene is TRBV4-3, the J gene TRBJ2-3; TRBD1 is a possible D gene (5 bases). Germline assignment: CDR1 LGHNA and CDR2 YSLEER. This CDR3 spans 13 amino acids. Trimming took 1 base from V and 6 from J, leaving 8 bases between them. This chain's CDR3 is CASSQAGRDTQYF. DNA of the CDR3: TGCGCCAGCAGCCAAGCAGGGCGGGATACGCAGTATTTT.

This clonotype was detected ten times or more. V is TRBV5-6 and J is TRBJ1-6; 11 nucleotides match TRBD1. The trim removed 4 bases at V and 10 bases at J, leaving 4 bases unmatched. The V gene's germline CDR1 is SGHDT and CDR2 YYEEEE. The CDR3 is 14 amino acids. The CDR3 DNA follows: TGTGCCAGCAGCGCGGACAGGGGGCGATCACCCCTCCACTTT. It translates to CASSADRGRSPLHF.

V gene TRBV6-2 or TRBV6-3 combines with J gene TRBJ2-1; unclear D gene. V lost 10 bases and J lost 10, with 17 bases in between. The CDR3 is made up of 12 amino acids. Germline V gives CDR1 MNHEY, CDR2 SVGEGT. The CDR3 bases are TGTGCCACCAGAGGACGGACGCGGGAGCAGTTCTTC. Translated, it gives CATRGRTREQFF.

This clonotype was seen a few times. J is TRBJ2-5 and V is TRBV2; perhaps TRBD2 as D (7 bases). The V gene lost 5 bases and the J gene lost 5 bases, with 12 bases spanning the gap. Germline assignment: CDR1 SNHLY and CDR2 FYNNEI. CDR3 length: 13 amino acids. CDR3 sequence: CASSRGALETQYF. The CDR3, as DNA: TGTGCCAGCAGTCGGGGGGCCTTGGAGACCCAGTACTTC. The entire variable domain, with the rest obtained from reference TRBV2 and TRBJ2-5, is as follows: EPEVTQTPSHQVTQMGQEVILRCVPISNHLYFYWYRQILGQKVEFLVSFYNNEISEKSEIFDDQFSVERPDGSNFTLKIRSTKLEDSAMYFCASSRGALETQYFGPGTRLLVL.

This clonotype has a count of ten or more. The chain combines TRBV4-2 with TRBJ1-1, with a tentative D call TRBD1 (5 bases). With 0 bases removed from V and 5 bases from J, the gap between germline ends came to 7 bases. CDR3 length: 13 residues. Per the germline V gene, CDR1 is LGHNA and CDR2 is YNFKEQ. CDR3 nucleotide sequence: TGTGCCAGCAGCCAAGAATGGGGGACTGAAGCTTTCTTT. Amino acid sequence: CASSQEWGTEAFF.

As for this clonotype: The missing conserved phenylalanine or tryptophan at the end of this CDR3 makes a read error likely. It is unclear where the CDR3 begins or ends on the DNA, so no DNA is shown, and the CDR3 is as TCRdb lists it. The chain is built from TRBV7-6 and TRBJ2-1. The CDR3 totals 8 residues, both ends included. CDR1 is SGHVS, CDR2 FNYEAQ, per germline. The chain's CDR3 is CASSFRFL.

This clonotype was detected ten times or more. The chain combines TRBV4-1 with TRBJ1-4, with a tentative D call TRBD1 (5 bases). V was clipped by 1 base and J by 7 bases, with 16 bases between them. This CDR3 contains 16 residues. Germline-derived CDR1 and CDR2 are MGHRA and YSYEKL. The CDR3 sequence: CASSQADNRGGEKLFF. CDR3 bases: TGCGCCAGCAGCCAAGCTGATAACCGGGGGGGTGAAAAACTGTTTTTT.

This clonotype occurred a few times. This chain uses TRBV3-1 with TRBJ2-3; D is unresolved. V was clipped by 2 bases and J by 0 bases, with 9 bases between them. The CDR3 runs to 15 residues. The germline V gene has CDR1 LGHDT and CDR2 YNNKEL (reference sequence). The CDR3 nucleotides read TGTGCCAGCAGCCAAAACCCCCGTAGCACAGATACGCAGTATTTT. It translates to CASSQNPRSTDTQYF.

The rearrangement uses TRBV5-1 and TRBJ2-5; 7 bases are shared with TRBD1. The CDR3 contains 14 residues. The V segment lost 4 bases and the J segment 2 bases; nucleotides outside the gene matches: 5. Germline CDR1 and CDR2: SGHRS and YFSETQ. The CDR3 region has the DNA TGCGCCAGCAGCCGAACGGGACAGCAAGAGACCCAGTACTTC. This translates into CASSRTGQQETQYF.

This clonotype has just a few counts. The chain joins TRBV18 to TRBJ2-1, with TRBD2 identical over 7 bases. V gave up 1 base and J gave up 7 bases; unmatched junction bases: 7. Germline V gene sequence: CDR1 KGHSH, CDR2 LQKENI. The CDR3 covers 15 residues. CDR3 sequence reads: CASSPLMREGNEQFF. The CDR3 coding sequence is TGTGCCAGCTCACCACTCATGAGGGAGGGGAATGAGCAGTTCTTC.

V is TRBV18 and J is TRBJ2-1; no clear D gene. This CDR3 spans 15 amino acids. Trimming removed 0 bases at V and 3 bases at J, with 9 bases between. Germline V CDR1 and CDR2: KGHSH, LQKENI. CDR3 amino acids: CASSPPSKSYNEQFF. CDR3 DNA sequence: TGTGCCAGCTCACCACCGTCGAAAAGCTACAATGAGCAGTTCTTC.

This clonotype appeared a few times. The rearrangement uses TRBV12-3 or TRBV12-4 and TRBJ1-6, with D perhaps TRBD1 (5 bases). Trimming pared 3 bases from V and 7 bases from J, leaving 10 bases between. This CDR3 is built from 14 residues. CDR3 sequence: CASSFMGRNSPLHF. CDR3 sequence (DNA): TGTGCCAGCAGTTTTATGGGACGCAATTCACCCCTCCACTTT.